This T cell receptor (beta chain) was recorded in a study of T cell responses to AZD1222 COVID-19 vaccine. Whole-study results and caveats: In the spike-specific TCR repertoire, nearly half reportedly target unmutated variant regions. Vaccine-associated CD4 TCRs spanned spike, dominant at 160-218 and 743-854. Females outnumbered males among donors, who were mostly white British; clonal diversity was possibly underestimated.

Clones were sequenced by immunoSEQ multiplex PCR, and TCRdb holds only the in-frame ones, with some missing. Here the sample spans approximately 180,000 clones, about 86% being singletons. Turning to this clone: Antigen unknown.

Trimming left V 6 bases short and J 8 bases short, with 18 bases between. This CDR3 has 14 residues. The germline V gene encodes CDR1 MRHNA and CDR2 SNTAGT. The rearrangement links TRBV6-4 to TRBJ2-3, with no clear D. This clonotype was obtained from an adult in good health. Sequences were derived from peripheral blood, sampled on day 0 of AZD1222 vaccination. The CDR3 nucleotides read TGTGCCAGCAGCCCGAGTCAAACTGGTAGTACGCAGTATTTT. The encoded protein is CASSPSQTGSTQYF.